This T cell receptor (beta chain) appears in the sequencing data of a study of control samples from healthy donors and cancer patients. Only a few counts were recorded for this clone. Profiling relied on immunoSEQ multiplex PCR, and the TCRdb table lists in-frame clones only, not all of them. This table holds about 150,000 clones, 70% to 90% found once. The V gene's germline CDR1 is SNHLY and CDR2 FYNNEI. Trimming took 4 bases from V and 5 from J; bases not matched to a gene: 3. The CDR3 spans 15 residues. The chain is built from TRBV2 and TRBJ2-2; 11 nucleotides agree with TRBD1. This clonotype originated in a man in his late teens or twenties in good health. Specimen: blood. The CDR3: CASSVGQGGTGELFF. Here the CDR3 DNA reads TGTGCCAGCAGTGTGGGACAGGGGGGAACCGGGGAGCTGTTTTTT.